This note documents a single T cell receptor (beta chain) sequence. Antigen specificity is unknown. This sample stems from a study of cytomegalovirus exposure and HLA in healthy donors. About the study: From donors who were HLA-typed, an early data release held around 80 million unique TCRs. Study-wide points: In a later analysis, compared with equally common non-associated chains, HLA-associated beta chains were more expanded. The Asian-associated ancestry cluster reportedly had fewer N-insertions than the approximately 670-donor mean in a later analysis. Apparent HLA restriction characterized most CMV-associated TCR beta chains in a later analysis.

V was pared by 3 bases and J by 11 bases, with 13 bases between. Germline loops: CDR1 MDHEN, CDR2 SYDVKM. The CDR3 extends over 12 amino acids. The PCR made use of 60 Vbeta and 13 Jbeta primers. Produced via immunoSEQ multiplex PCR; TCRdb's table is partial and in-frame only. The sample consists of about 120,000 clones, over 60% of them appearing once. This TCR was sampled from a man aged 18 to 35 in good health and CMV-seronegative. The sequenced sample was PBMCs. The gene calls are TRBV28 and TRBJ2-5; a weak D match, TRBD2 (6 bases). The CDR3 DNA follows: TGTGCCAGCAGTTTTCGGGACCGGGAGCAGTACTTC. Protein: CASSFRDREQYF.